A selection of T cell receptor beta chains follows, all from one sample in a study of blood T cell repertoires in COVID-19. Sequenced by immunoSEQ multiplex PCR; TCRdb stores in-frame clones only, minus some. This table has about 140,000 clones, about 79% appearing once. Sequenced material: PBMCs or T cells enriched from blood (not recorded which). The receptors were sampled from a woman between 50 and 59 years old who had recovered from COVID-19. Both conserved end residues are part of each CDR3. D genes are given only for firm matches. Expanded clones get a size class; other rows say once, few or many, or leave the size out.

size,J,D,V,CDR3,DNA
.,TRBJ1-6,.,TRBV5-4,CASSPGTHSPLHF,TGTGCCAGCAGCCCTGGGACACATTCACCCCTCCACTTT
.,TRBJ2-7,.,TRBV2,CASSLTGNFHEQYF,TGTGCCAGCAGTCTCACAGGGAATTTCCACGAGCAGTACTTC
.,TRBJ1-2,TRBD1,TRBV29-1,CSGPAVRGKDYGYTF,TGCAGCGGCCCGGCAGTCAGGGGGAAGGACTATGGCTACACCTTC
.,TRBJ1-4,.,TRBV7-9,CASSVPEGKLFF,TGTGCCAGCAGCGTGCCGGAGGGAAAACTGTTTTTT
.,TRBJ2-7,.,TRBV7-8,CASSSGVGGAAYEQYF,TGTGCCAGCAGCTCTGGGGTGGGAGGAGCGGCCTACGAGCAGTACTTC
once,TRBJ2-2,.,TRBV2,CASSSRVKLSTGELFF,TGTGCCAGCAGTTCCCGGGTCAAATTATCCACCGGGGAGCTGTTTTTT
.,TRBJ1-2,TRBD1,TRBV14,CASSTGTGPHYGYTF,TGTGCCAGCAGCACCGGGACAGGGCCCCACTATGGCTACACCTTC
once,TRBJ1-6,TRBD1,TRBV5-1,CASRQDRPNSPLHF,TGCGCCAGCAGACAGGACAGGCCTAATTCACCCCTCCACTTT
.,TRBJ2-7,TRBD2,TRBV7-8,CASIPFGTTSYEQYF,TGTGCCAGCATCCCATTCGGGACTACGTCCTACGAGCAGTACTTC
.,TRBJ2-3,TRBD1,TRBV7-7,CASSLTGVGDTQYF,TGTGCCAGCAGCTTAACAGGGGTGGGAGATACGCAGTATTTT
.,TRBJ2-7,TRBD1,TRBV11-1,CASSIRDRGSEQYF,TGTGCCAGCAGCATCCGGGACAGGGGTAGCGAGCAGTACTTC
.,TRBJ2-2,TRBD2,TRBV2,CASTGTTTGELFF,TGTGCCAGCACTGGGACTACCACCGGGGAGCTGTTTTTT
.,TRBJ2-3,TRBD2,TRBV7-9,CASSLEAGARTQYF,TGTGCCAGCAGCTTAGAAGCGGGAGCGCGTACGCAGTATTTT
.,TRBJ1-1,.,TRBV20-1,CSAGSPGGFF,TGCAGTGCTGGGAGCCCCGGGGGTTTCTTT
.,TRBJ1-2,.,TRBV6-5,CASTLGGSNYGYTF,TGTGCCAGCACCCTGGGGGGGTCTAACTATGGCTACACCTTC
.,TRBJ2-2,TRBD1,TRBV27,CASSFRRQGAVGELFF,TGTGCCAGCAGTTTTAGGCGACAGGGGGCCGTCGGGGAGCTGTTTTTT